What follows are 30 T cell receptor beta chains derived from one specimen sequenced in a study of blood T cell repertoires in COVID-19. Generated by immunoSEQ multiplex PCR, the TCRdb table keeps only in-frame clones and is missing some. The sample records fewer than 350,000 clones, 88% being singletons. The sample consisted of peripheral blood. The origin of the receptors is a woman aged 25 to 45 with COVID-19, enrolled during active disease.

This clone was found once. The V call is TRBV7-8, the J call TRBJ2-1; maybe TRBD1 (5 bases). Between the trimmed V and J ends, which lost 2 bases and 5 bases, there was a span of 13 bases. CDR3 size: 15 residues. Germline V CDR1 and CDR2: SGHVS, FQNEAQ. The CDR3 region has the DNA TGTGCCAGCAGCTTATTAATAGGCAGGGACAATGAGCAGTTCTTC. It translates to CASSLLIGRDNEQFF.

The chain uses TRBV9 and TRBJ1-4, with 7 bases aligning to TRBD1. Germline values: CDR1 SGDLS, CDR2 YYNGEE. V shed 4 bases, J shed 8 bases, and the junction held 11 bases outside the gene matches. The CDR3 loop spans 15 amino acids. The CDR3 spells CASSTRGTAREKLFF. CDR3 in DNA: TGTGCCAGCAGCACTAGGGGGACAGCTCGAGAAAAACTGTTTTTT.

The chain carries TRBV19 and TRBJ1-1, with D possibly matching TRBD1 (5 bases). Trimming took off 2 bases at V and 1 base at J, with 11 bases between the two ends. Looked up from germline, CDR1 is LNHDA and CDR2 is SQIVND (reference sequence). This CDR3 spans 15 amino acids. The DNA for the CDR3 is TGTGCCAGTAGTATATTTGCGGGGACGAACACTGAAGCTTTCTTT. Translation: CASSIFAGTNTEAFF.

The rearrangement joins TRBV7-2 to TRBJ2-2; 10 bases are shared with TRBD1. V was clipped by 8 bases and J by 4 bases; unmatched bases: 10. The CDR3 is made up of 16 amino acids. Germline V CDR1 and CDR2: SGHTA, FQGNSA. This CDR3 reads CASPLKGTGVTGELFF. CDR3 bases: TGTGCCAGCCCGCTCAAGGGGACAGGGGTCACCGGGGAGCTGTTTTTT.

The chain carries TRBV11-2 and TRBJ1-3; D uncertain. Per the germline V gene, CDR1 is SGHAT and CDR2 is FQNNGV. The CDR3 has 13 residues. Trimming pared 8 bases from V and 4 bases from J, leaving 12 bases between. CDR3: CASSQFPGNTIYF. The DNA for the CDR3 is TGTGCCAGCTCGCAGTTCCCCGGAAACACCATATATTTT.

The table lists this clone with a count of one. This chain uses TRBV3-1 (or the pseudogene TRBV3-2) with TRBJ2-1; TRBD2 is a possible D gene (5 bases). V was cut by 8 bases and J by 9 bases, with 17 bases left in between. This CDR3 contains 13 residues. CDR1 is LGHDT and CDR2 is YNNKEL in the germline V gene (reference sequence). CDR3 coding DNA: TGTGCCAGCTCGAGCCCGGGGTGGCGTGAGCAGTTCTTC. It translates to CASSSPGWREQFF.

The rearrangement links TRBV6-5 to TRBJ1-2; the D is unclear. Trimming left V 5 bases short and J 8 bases short, with 18 bases between. Germline loops: CDR1 MNHEY, CDR2 SVGAGI. CDR3 length equals 14 residues. CDR3: CASSTLSLRGGYTF. The CDR3 region has the DNA TGTGCCAGCAGTACTCTCTCATTACGGGGAGGCTACACCTTC.

This clone is a singleton in its sample. Here the CDR3 omits its conserved ending phenylalanine or tryptophan, so a read error is the likely source. Because the CDR3's place on the DNA is in doubt, the DNA is left out and the CDR3 is given as listed by TCRdb. The chain has TRBV28 and TRBJ1-1. Looked up from germline, CDR1 is MDHEN and CDR2 is SYDVKM. With termini counted, the CDR3 has 14 amino acids. The CDR3 sequence: CATEPRPIIGKPGV.

This chain links TRBV6-5 with TRBJ1-1; 7 bases agree with TRBD1. The CDR3 has 13 residues. V lost 6 bases and J lost 8; bases outside the gene matches: 9. Per germline, CDR1 MNHEY and CDR2 SVGAGI. The CDR3 DNA reads as TGTGCCAGCAGGCCATCCGGGACAGCCGAAGCTTTCTTT. It encodes CASRPSGTAEAFF.

This chain links TRBV7-9 with TRBJ1-1; the D is unclear. This CDR3 has 12 amino acids. Germline V gene lookup returns CDR1 SEHNR and CDR2 FQNEAQ (reference sequence). The V gene lost 5 bases and the J gene lost 11 bases, with 15 bases spanning the gap. CDR3 amino acids: CASSLITPAAFF. Here the CDR3 DNA reads TGTGCCAGCAGCCTTATTACCCCAGCGGCTTTCTTT.

The gene calls are TRBV19 and TRBJ2-7, with TRBD2 matching 12 bases. Germline V gene data show CDR1 as LNHDA and CDR2 as SQIVND (reference sequence). Germline trimming cut 3 bases from V and 3 bases from J; bases unmatched to any gene: 12. The CDR3 consists of 18 residues. The CDR3 reads CASSMLASGGAIVYEQYF. The DNA of the CDR3 is TGTGCCAGTAGTATGCTCGCTAGCGGGGGGGCTATTGTCTACGAGCAGTACTTC. Looking up the rest from reference TRBV19 and TRBJ2-7 gives the full variable domain: DGGITQSPKYLFRKEGQNVTLSCEQNLNHDAMYWYRQDPGQGLRLIYYSQIVNDFQKGDIAEGYSVSREKKESFPLTVTSAQKNPTAFYLCASSMLASGGAIVYEQYFGPGTRLTVT.

The chain has TRBV5-5 and TRBJ1-2; D is undetermined. V lost 0 bases, J lost 5 bases, and 14 bases lay in between. The V gene's germline CDR1 is SGHKS and CDR2 YYEKEE (reference sequence). The CDR3 runs to 15 residues. The CDR3 DNA reads as TGTGCCAGCAGCTTGGAGCGCCAGTTCAATTATGGCTACACCTTC. It translates to CASSLERQFNYGYTF.

This clone was counted only a few times. This sequence joins TRBV2 and TRBJ2-7, with 15 bases fitting TRBD2. This CDR3 spans 15 amino acids. V was clipped by 5 bases and J by 7 bases; unmatched bases: 6. Germline V CDR1 and CDR2: SNHLY, FYNNEI. CDR3 nucleotide sequence: TGTGCCAGCAGTCCCGGACTAGCGGGGGGGCAAGAGCAGTACGTC. Amino acids: CASSPGLAGGQEQYV.

This clone appeared a single time. V is TRBV13 and J is TRBJ2-2; 8 bases align to TRBD2. The germline gives CDR1 PRHDT, CDR2 FYEKMQ (reference sequence). J gave up 0 bases and V 9 bases, and 3 bases lay outside the gene matches. This CDR3 comprises 14 residues. CDR3 in DNA: TGTGCCAGTGCCGGGGGGGCGAACACCGGGGAGCTGTTTTTT. It yields the protein CASAGGANTGELFF.

This chain uses TRBV19 with TRBJ1-1; TRBD1 matches 8 bases. Germline CDR1 is LNHDA and CDR2 is SQIVND (reference sequence). V lost 4 bases, J lost 4 bases, and 14 bases stayed unmatched. The CDR3 sequence is 17 residues long. The CDR3 spells CASSTLRTGTFGTEAFF. DNA for the CDR3: TGTGCCAGTAGTACCCTAAGGACAGGGACCTTTGGCACTGAAGCTTTCTTT. The entire variable domain, with the rest obtained from reference TRBV19 and TRBJ1-1, is as follows: DGGITQSPKYLFRKEGQNVTLSCEQNLNHDAMYWYRQDPGQGLRLIYYSQIVNDFQKGDIAEGYSVSREKKESFPLTVTSAQKNPTAFYLCASSTLRTGTFGTEAFFGQGTRLTVV.

The V and J genes are TRBV6-1 and TRBJ1-5; D is unclear. V was cut by 1 base and J by 6 bases, with 16 bases left in between. The CDR3 sequence is 16 residues long. CDR1 and CDR2 from the germline V gene are MNHNS and SASEGT. CDR3 nucleotides: TGTGCCAGCAGTGAAGGTTTTGGTACAGCTGTTCAGCCCCAGCATTTT. This gives the protein CASSEGFGTAVQPQHF.

The chain links TRBV7-2 to TRBJ2-4, with D possibly matching TRBD1 (6 bases). This CDR3 has 15 residues. Trimming shortened V by 4 bases and J by 6 bases, and 16 bases separated the two germline ends. Germline lookup yields CDR1 SGHTA and CDR2 FQGNSA. Written as DNA, the CDR3 is TGTGCCAGCAGCTATACAGGGAGCCCTGGAAACATTCAGTACTTC. It translates to CASSYTGSPGNIQYF.

The gene calls are TRBV6-5 and TRBJ1-5; 9 nucleotides match TRBD1. Germline loops: CDR1 MNHEY, CDR2 SVGAGI. The CDR3 totals 14 residues. V was pared by 6 bases and J by 6 bases, with 6 bases of the junction left unmatched. This CDR3 reads CASSQRQGGQPQHF. In nucleotides, the CDR3 is TGTGCCAGCAGCCAGAGACAGGGGGGTCAGCCCCAGCATTTT.

The rearrangement links TRBV28 to TRBJ1-3, with a weak D call TRBD1 (6 bases). Germline V gene sequence: CDR1 MDHEN, CDR2 SYDVKM. V shed 4 bases and J shed 1 base, with 11 bases lying between them. This CDR3 contains 15 residues. DNA for the CDR3: TGTGCCAGCAGTTCTACAGGGCTATCTGGAAACACCATATATTTT. Translating it yields CASSSTGLSGNTIYF.

Points on this clone: This same CDR3 is encoded by further DNA sequences in the sample. The V gene is TRBV5-1, the J gene TRBJ2-3; 12 positions agree with TRBD2. The germline gives CDR1 SGHRS, CDR2 YFSETQ. The CDR3 runs 16 residues. V lost 4 bases, J lost 0 bases, and 3 bases stayed unmatched. The CDR3 loop reads CASSPLAGGSTDTQYF. The DNA for the CDR3 is TGCGCCAGCAGCCCACTAGCGGGGGGTAGCACAGATACGCAGTATTTT.

This chain links TRBV29-1 with TRBJ2-5; TRBD2 matches at 11 bases. Trimming removed 6 bases from V and 7 bases from J; junction bases left unmatched: 10. The CDR3 covers 14 residues. The V gene's germline CDR1 is SQVTM and CDR2 ANQGSEA. The CDR3 loop is CSVQLAGVGGTQYF. CDR3 DNA sequence: TGCAGCGTACAACTAGCGGGGGTGGGAGGGACCCAGTACTTC.

This chain links TRBV10-3 with TRBJ1-1, with TRBD1 identical over 10 bases. The CDR3 has 12 amino acids. Germline V CDR1 and CDR2: ENHRY, SYGVKD. With 5 bases clipped from V and 8 bases from J, the junction kept 2 bases outside the gene matches. In DNA, the CDR3 is TGTGCCATCAGTTGGACAGGGGGGGAAGCTTTCTTT. Its protein product is CAISWTGGEAFF.

The chain employs TRBV19 and TRBJ1-1; TRBD1 might be the D (5 bases). Trimming removed 9 bases from V and 3 bases from J, with 11 bases in between. The CDR3 contains 12 residues. Germline CDR1 reads LNHDA; CDR2 reads SQIVND (reference sequence). The CDR3 here is CASGWGDTEAFF. CDR3 coding DNA: TGTGCCAGCGGGTGGGGGGACACTGAAGCTTTCTTT.

With respect to this clone: Other DNA sequences from this sample encode an identical CDR3 as well. The chain is built from TRBV7-8 and TRBJ2-2, with 9 bases that match TRBD1. The CDR3 is 16 amino acids. Germline CDR1 is SGHVS and CDR2 is FQNEAQ. V shed 3 bases and J 0 bases; nucleotides not matched to a gene: 2. This CDR3 reads CASSFRQGANTGELFF. In DNA, the CDR3 is TGTGCCAGCAGCTTCCGACAGGGGGCGAACACCGGGGAGCTGTTTTTT.

This chain joins TRBV6-5 and TRBJ1-5; D uncertain. There are 16 residues in the CDR3. Trimming removed 0 bases at V and 0 bases at J, with 9 bases between. CDR1 is MNHEY, CDR2 SVGAGI, per germline. The CDR3 coding sequence is TGTGCCAGCAGTTACTCGACTCCCTCTAGCAATCAGCCCCAGCATTTT. Protein sequence: CASSYSTPSSNQPQHF.

This clone was observed a handful of times. The sample has other DNA sequences that encode this CDR3 too. The chain uses TRBV5-1 and TRBJ1-5; D not resolved. Looked up from germline, CDR1 is SGHRS and CDR2 is YFSETQ. The V and J ends lost 0 bases and 4 bases respectively, with 5 bases between them. This CDR3 is built from 13 residues. This CDR3 is CASSLALNQPQHF. Here the CDR3 DNA reads TGCGCCAGCAGCTTGGCCTTGAATCAGCCCCAGCATTTT. Combining the CDR3 with reference TRBV5-1 and TRBJ1-5 gives the whole variable domain KAGVTQTPRYLIKTRGQQVTLSCSPISGHRSVSWYQQTPGQGLQFLFEYFSETQRNKGNFPGRFSGRQFSNSRSEMNVSTLELGDSALYLCASSLALNQPQHFGDGTRLSIL.

The DNA of the CDR3 is TGTGCCAGCAGCAAAGGTACCGGTCCAGATACGCAGTATTTT. Translating it yields CASSKGTGPDTQYF. This sequence joins TRBV3-1 (or the pseudogene TRBV3-2) and TRBJ2-3; no reliable D call. The CDR3 extends over 14 amino acids. The germline V gene has CDR1 LGHDT and CDR2 YNNKEL (reference sequence). Trimming took off 5 bases at V and 4 bases at J, with 13 bases between the two ends.

The chain has TRBV20-1 and TRBJ1-2; possible D gene TRBD1, 6 bases. This CDR3 region has 9 residues. Germline V gene data show CDR1 as DFQATT and CDR2 as SNEGSKA (reference sequence). The CDR3 DNA sequence: TGCATGGGAGGGGGTGGCTACACCTTC. Translation: CMGGGGYTF.

This chain uses TRBV10-3 with TRBJ1-1; weak D call: TRBD1 (5 bases). The CDR3 sequence is 11 residues long. Trimming cost V 3 bases and J 11 bases, with 10 bases left between them. Germline V gene data show CDR1 as ENHRY and CDR2 as SYGVKD. Here the CDR3 reads CAISDAGVAFF. In DNA, the CDR3 is TGTGCCATCAGTGACGCGGGGGTCGCTTTCTTT.

V gene TRBV4-1 combines with J gene TRBJ2-7; D is perhaps TRBD2 (5 bases). CDR3 length equals 11 residues. V lost 9 bases to trimming and J lost 3 bases, with 9 bases between them. Looked up from germline, CDR1 is MGHRA and CDR2 is YSYEKL. This CDR3 reads CASLAFYEQYV. Written as DNA, the CDR3 is TGCGCCAGTTTAGCGTTCTACGAGCAGTACGTC.